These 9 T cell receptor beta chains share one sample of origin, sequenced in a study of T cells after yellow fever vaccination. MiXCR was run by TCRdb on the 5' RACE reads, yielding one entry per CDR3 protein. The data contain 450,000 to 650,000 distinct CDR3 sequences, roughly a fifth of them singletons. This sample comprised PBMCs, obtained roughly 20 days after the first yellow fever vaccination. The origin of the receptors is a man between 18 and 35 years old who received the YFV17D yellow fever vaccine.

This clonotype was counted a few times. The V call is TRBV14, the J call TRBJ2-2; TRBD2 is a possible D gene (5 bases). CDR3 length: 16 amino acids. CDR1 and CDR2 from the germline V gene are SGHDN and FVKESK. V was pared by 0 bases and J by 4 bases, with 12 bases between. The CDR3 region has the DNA TGTGCCAGCAGCCAAGATACAGAGGGCCGCACCGGGGAGCTGTTTTTT. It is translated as CASSQDTEGRTGELFF.

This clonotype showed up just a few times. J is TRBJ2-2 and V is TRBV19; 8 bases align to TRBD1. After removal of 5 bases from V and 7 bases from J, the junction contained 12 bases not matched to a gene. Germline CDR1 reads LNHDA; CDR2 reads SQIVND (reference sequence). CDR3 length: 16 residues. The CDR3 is CASSPDRGNRGGELFF. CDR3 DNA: TGTGCCAGTAGTCCAGACAGGGGTAATAGGGGCGGGGAGCTGTTTTTT.

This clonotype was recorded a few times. The CDR3 DNA is TGCGCCAGCAGCCCCGGACGGTCAGATACGCAGTATTTT. The encoded protein is CASSPGRSDTQYF. The rearrangement links TRBV4-1 to TRBJ2-3; D is ambiguous. Germline V gene lookup returns CDR1 MGHRA and CDR2 YSYEKL. The CDR3 sequence is 13 residues long. Trimming took off 4 bases at V and 4 bases at J, with 9 bases between the two ends.

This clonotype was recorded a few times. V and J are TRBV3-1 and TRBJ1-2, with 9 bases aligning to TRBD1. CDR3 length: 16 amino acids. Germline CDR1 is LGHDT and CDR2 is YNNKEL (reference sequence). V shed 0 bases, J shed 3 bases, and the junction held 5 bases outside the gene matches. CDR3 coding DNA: TGTGCCAGCAGCCAAGACGGTAGGACAGGGGACTATGGCTACACCTTC. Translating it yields CASSQDGRTGDYGYTF.

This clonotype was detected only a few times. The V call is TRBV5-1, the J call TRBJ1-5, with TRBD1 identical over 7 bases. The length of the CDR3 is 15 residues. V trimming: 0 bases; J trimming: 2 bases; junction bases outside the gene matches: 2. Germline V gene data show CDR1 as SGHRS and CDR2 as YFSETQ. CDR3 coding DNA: TGCGCCAGCAGCTTGGGGACAGGCCGCAATCAGCCCCAGCATTTT. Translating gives CASSLGTGRNQPQHF.

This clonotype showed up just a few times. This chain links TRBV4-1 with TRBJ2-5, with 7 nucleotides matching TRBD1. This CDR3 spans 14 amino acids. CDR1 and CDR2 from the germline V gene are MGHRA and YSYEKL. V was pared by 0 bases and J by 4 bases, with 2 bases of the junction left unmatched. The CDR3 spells CASSQERGPETQYF. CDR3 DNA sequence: TGCGCCAGCAGCCAAGAAAGGGGGCCAGAGACCCAGTACTTC.

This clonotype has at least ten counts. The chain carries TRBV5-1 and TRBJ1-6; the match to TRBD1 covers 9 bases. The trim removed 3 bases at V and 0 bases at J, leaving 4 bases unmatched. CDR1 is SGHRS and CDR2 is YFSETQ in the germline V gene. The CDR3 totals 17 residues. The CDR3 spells CASSWGQGGSYNSPLHF. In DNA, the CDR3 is TGCGCCAGCAGCTGGGGACAGGGCGGCTCCTATAATTCACCCCTCCACTTT.

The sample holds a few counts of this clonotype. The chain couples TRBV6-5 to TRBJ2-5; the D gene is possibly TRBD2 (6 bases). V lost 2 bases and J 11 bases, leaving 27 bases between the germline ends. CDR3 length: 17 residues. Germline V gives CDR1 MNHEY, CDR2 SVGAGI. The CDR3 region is CASSYRIPGLGRVGQYF. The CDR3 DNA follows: TGTGCCAGCAGTTACCGTATACCGGGACTGGGGCGCGTGGGGCAGTACTTC.

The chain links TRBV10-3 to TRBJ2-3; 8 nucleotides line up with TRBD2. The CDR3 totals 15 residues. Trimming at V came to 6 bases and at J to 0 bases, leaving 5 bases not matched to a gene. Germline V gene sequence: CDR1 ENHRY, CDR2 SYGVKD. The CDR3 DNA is TGTGCCATCAGGGCCCCTAGCGGGAGCACAGATACGCAGTATTTT. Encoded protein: CAIRAPSGSTDTQYF.